Each of the 3 T cell receptor beta chains below was sequenced from the same sample in a study of blood T cell repertoires in COVID-19. TCRdb's copy holds only in-frame clones and misses some; the assay was immunoSEQ multiplex PCR. The sample lists 250,000 to 300,000 clones, roughly nine tenths seen once, with 10% to 15% in the top ten. The sample taken for sequencing was peripheral blood. Receptors originate from a woman aged 25 to 39 with COVID-19, enrolled during active disease.

This sequence joins TRBV7-9 and TRBJ2-6; unclear D gene. CDR1 is SEHNR, CDR2 FQNEAQ, per germline (reference sequence). Trimming took 1 base from V and 0 from J, leaving 16 bases between them. The CDR3 runs 19 residues. CDR3 sequence reads: CASSLDPGLPFSGANVLTF. In nucleotides, the CDR3 is TGTGCCAGCAGCTTAGATCCAGGCCTTCCTTTCTCTGGGGCCAACGTCCTGACTTTC.

In this sample, this clone turned up a few times. The chain recombines TRBV25-1 with TRBJ2-5, with D tentatively TRBD2 (5 bases). From germline, CDR1 is MGHDK and CDR2 SYGVNS. The CDR3 runs 14 residues. V was cut by 4 bases and J by 7 bases, with 16 bases left in between. The CDR3 here is CASSGTDLEGTQYF. In nucleotides, the CDR3 is TGTGCCAGCAGTGGAACCGACCTTGAGGGGACCCAGTACTTC.

The chain couples TRBV5-1 to TRBJ1-1; no clear D. The germline V gene encodes CDR1 SGHRS and CDR2 YFSETQ. V lost 0 bases, J lost 7 bases, and 13 bases lay in between. The CDR3 length is 14 residues. CDR3 in DNA: TGCGCCAGCAGCTTGGATTACCCTAGCGGTGAAGCTTTCTTT. It encodes CASSLDYPSGEAFF.